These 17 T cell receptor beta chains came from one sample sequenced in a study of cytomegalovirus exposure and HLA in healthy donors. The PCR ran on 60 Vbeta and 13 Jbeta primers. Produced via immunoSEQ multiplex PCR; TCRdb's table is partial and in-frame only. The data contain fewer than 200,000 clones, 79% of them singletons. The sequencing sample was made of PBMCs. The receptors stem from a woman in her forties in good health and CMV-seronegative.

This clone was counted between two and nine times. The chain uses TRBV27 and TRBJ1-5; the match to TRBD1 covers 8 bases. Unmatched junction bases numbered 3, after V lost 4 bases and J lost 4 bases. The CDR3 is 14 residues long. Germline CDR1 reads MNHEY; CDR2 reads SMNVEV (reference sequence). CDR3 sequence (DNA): TGTGCCAGCAGTTCCGGGACAGGAAATCAGCCCCAGCATTTT. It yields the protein CASSSGTGNQPQHF.

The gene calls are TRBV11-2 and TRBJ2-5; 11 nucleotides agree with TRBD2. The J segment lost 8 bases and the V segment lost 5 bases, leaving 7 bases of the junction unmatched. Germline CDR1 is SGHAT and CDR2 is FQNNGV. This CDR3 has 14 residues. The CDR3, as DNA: TGTGCCAGCAGCCCTGAGGGACTAGCGGACACCCAGTACTTC. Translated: CASSPEGLADTQYF.

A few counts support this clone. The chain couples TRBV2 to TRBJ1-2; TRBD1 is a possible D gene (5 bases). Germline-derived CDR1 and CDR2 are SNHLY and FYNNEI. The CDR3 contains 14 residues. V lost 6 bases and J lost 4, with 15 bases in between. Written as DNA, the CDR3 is TGTGCCAGCAGAATCCAGGGAAAGCTCTATGGCTACACCTTC. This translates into CASRIQGKLYGYTF.

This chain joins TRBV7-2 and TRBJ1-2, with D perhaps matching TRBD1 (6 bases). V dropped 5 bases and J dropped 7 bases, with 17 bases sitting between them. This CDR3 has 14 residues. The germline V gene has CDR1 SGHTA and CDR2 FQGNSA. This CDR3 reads CASSPRGAEVGYTF. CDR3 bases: TGTGCCAGCAGCCCTCGGGGGGCTGAGGTTGGCTACACCTTC.

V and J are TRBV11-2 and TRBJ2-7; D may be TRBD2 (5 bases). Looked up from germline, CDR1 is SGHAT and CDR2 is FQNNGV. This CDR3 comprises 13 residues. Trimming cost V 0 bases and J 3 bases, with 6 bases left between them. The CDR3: CASSLDGGYEQYF. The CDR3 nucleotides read TGTGCCAGCAGCTTAGATGGAGGCTACGAGCAGTACTTC.

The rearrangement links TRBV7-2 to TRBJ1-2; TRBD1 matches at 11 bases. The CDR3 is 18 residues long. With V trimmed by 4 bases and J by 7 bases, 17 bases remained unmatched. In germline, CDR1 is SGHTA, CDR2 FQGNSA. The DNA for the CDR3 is TGTGCCAGCAGCTCCCGAACCGGGACAGGGGGAGGCGAATCTGGCTACACCTTC. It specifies CASSSRTGTGGGESGYTF.

The CDR3 coding sequence is TGCGCCAGCAGTGAGTCCGAGGGAGTGGCGAATCAGCCCCAGCATTTT. Translating gives CASSESEGVANQPQHF. The chain is built from TRBV10-2 and TRBJ1-5; D ambiguous. Trimming shortened V by 0 bases and J by 4 bases, and 13 bases separated the two germline ends. Germline CDR1 and CDR2: WSHSY and SAAADI. The CDR3 contains 16 residues.

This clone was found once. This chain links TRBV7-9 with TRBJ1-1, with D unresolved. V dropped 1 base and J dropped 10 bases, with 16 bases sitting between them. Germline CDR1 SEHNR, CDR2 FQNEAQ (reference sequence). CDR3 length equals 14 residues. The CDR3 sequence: CASSLDLSAGVAFF. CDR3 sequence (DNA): TGTGCCAGCAGCTTAGATCTTTCGGCGGGTGTAGCTTTCTTT.

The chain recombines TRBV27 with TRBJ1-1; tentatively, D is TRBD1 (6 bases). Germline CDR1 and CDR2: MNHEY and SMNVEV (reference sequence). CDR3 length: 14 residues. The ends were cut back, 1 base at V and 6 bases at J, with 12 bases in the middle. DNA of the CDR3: TGTGCCAGCAGTTTATTAGGGGGTGGGGCTGAAGCTTTCTTT. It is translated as CASSLLGGGAEAFF.

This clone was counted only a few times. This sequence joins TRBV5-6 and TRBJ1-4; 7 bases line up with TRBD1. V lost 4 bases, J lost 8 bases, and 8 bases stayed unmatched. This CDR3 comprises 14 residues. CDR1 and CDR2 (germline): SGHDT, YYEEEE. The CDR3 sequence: CASSTGTAREKLFF. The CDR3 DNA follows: TGTGCCAGCAGCACTGGGACAGCGCGAGAAAAACTGTTTTTT.

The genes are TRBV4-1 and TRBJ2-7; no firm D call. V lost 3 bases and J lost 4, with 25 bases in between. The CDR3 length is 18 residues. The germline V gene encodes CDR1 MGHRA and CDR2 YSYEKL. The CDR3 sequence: CASSQILEAGPRSYEQYF. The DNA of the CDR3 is TGCGCCAGCAGCCAGATTCTCGAGGCCGGCCCCCGTTCATACGAGCAGTACTTC.

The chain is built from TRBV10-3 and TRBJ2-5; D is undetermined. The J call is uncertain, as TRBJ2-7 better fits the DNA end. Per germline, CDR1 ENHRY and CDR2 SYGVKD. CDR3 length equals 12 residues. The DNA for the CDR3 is TGTGCCATCAGTAGGGACTCCTACGAGCAGTACTTC. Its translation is CAISRDSYEQYF.

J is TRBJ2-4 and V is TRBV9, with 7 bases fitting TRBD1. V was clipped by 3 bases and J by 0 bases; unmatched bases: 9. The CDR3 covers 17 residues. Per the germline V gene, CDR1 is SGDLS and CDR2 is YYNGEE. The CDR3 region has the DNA TGTGCCAGCAGCGCAGAAAACAGGGGCTTAGCCAAAAACATTCAGTACTTC. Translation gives CASSAENRGLAKNIQYF. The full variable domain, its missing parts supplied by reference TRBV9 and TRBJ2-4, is DSGVTQTPKHLITATGQRVTLRCSPRSGDLSVYWYQQSLDQGLQFLIQYYNGEERAKGNILERFSAQQFPDLHSELNLSSLELGDSALYFCASSAENRGLAKNIQYFGAGTRLSVL.

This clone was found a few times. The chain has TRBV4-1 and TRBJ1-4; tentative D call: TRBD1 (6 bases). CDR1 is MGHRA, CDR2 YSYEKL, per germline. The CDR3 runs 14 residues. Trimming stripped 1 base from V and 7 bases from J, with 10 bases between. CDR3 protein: CASSQGTEIEKLFF. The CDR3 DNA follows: TGCGCCAGCAGCCAAGGGACAGAGATTGAAAAACTGTTTTTT.

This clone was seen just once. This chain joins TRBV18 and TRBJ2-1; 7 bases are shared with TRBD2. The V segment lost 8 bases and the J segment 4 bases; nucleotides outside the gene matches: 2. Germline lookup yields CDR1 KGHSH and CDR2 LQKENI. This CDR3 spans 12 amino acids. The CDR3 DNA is TGTGCCAGCGGGGGGGATTACAATGAGCAGTTCTTC. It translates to CASGGDYNEQFF.

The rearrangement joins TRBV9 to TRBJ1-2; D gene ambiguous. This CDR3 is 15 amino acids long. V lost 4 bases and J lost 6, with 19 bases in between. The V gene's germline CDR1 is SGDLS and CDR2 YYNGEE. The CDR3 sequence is CASSSSRGFGNGYTF. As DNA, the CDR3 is TGTGCCAGCAGCTCCTCCCGGGGTTTTGGAAATGGCTACACCTTC.

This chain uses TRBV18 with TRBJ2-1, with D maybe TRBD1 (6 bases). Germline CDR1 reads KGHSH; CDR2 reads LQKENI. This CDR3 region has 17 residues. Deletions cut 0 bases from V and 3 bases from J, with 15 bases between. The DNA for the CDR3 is TGTGCCAGCTCACCACCGGTAGAACAGGGTAACTACAATGAGCAGTTCTTC. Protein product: CASSPPVEQGNYNEQFF. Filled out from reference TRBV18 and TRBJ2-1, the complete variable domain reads NAGVMQNPRHLVRRRGQEARLRCSPMKGHSHVYWYRQLPEEGLKFMVYLQKENIIDESGMPKERFSAEFPKEGPSILRIQQVVRGDSAAYFCASSPPVEQGNYNEQFFGPGTRLTVL.